This is a list of T cell receptor beta chains from one sample in a study of T cell changes during pregnancy in multiple sclerosis. The table came from immunoSEQ multiplex PCR; TCRdb's copy has only in-frame clones and leaves some out. The sample records about 47,000 clones, around 93% being singletons. The sequences come from peripheral blood, collected in the third trimester of pregnancy. The source is a female donor with multiple sclerosis, enrolled in a pregnancy study. Each CDR3 is given with its conserved first and last residue. D genes are given only for firm matches.

v_gene	d_gene	j_gene	CDR3aa	CDR3nt
TRBV6-4	TRBD2	TRBJ2-1	CASSDSTSGYNEQFF	TGTGCCAGCAGTGACTCGACTAGCGGCTACAATGAGCAGTTCTTC
TRBV13	.	TRBJ2-5	CASSRSEETQYF	TGTGCCAGCAGCCGTTCGGAGGAGACCCAGTACTTC
TRBV4-2	.	TRBJ2-2	CASSQVLNTGELFF	TGTGCCAGCAGCCAAGTTTTAAACACCGGGGAGCTGTTTTTT
TRBV2	TRBD2	TRBJ2-5	CASSVRAGEATQYF	TGTGCCAGCAGTGTAAGGGCGGGAGAAGCGACCCAGTACTTC
TRBV28	.	TRBJ2-1	CASSLYLDSYNEQFF	TGTGCCAGCAGTTTATACCTGGACAGCTACAATGAGCAGTTCTTC
TRBV9	TRBD1	TRBJ2-1	CASSVGDRAVGNEQFF	TGTGCCAGCAGCGTGGGGGACAGGGCGGTAGGCAATGAGCAGTTCTTC
TRBV11-2	.	TRBJ2-5	CASSLELLKTQYF	TGTGCCAGCAGCTTAGAACTATTGAAGACCCAGTACTTC
TRBV7-2	.	TRBJ2-5	CASSLVDLPVETQYF	TGTGCCAGCAGCTTAGTAGATCTCCCGGTGGAGACCCAGTACTTC
TRBV7-6	.	TRBJ1-1	CASSLEEGGWDTEAFF	TGTGCCAGCAGCTTAGAGGAGGGTGGTTGGGACACTGAAGCTTTCTTT
TRBV7-3	TRBD1	TRBJ2-5	CASSLKQGARETQYF	TGTGCCAGCAGCTTAAAACAGGGGGCGCGAGAGACCCAGTACTTC
TRBV5-5	TRBD1	TRBJ2-4	CASSFEQGVLNIQYF	TGTGCCAGCAGCTTTGAACAGGGGGTACTAAACATTCAGTACTTC
TRBV6-5	.	TRBJ1-2	CASRKTGSVGYTF	TGTGCCAGCAGAAAAACAGGGTCGGTTGGCTACACCTTC
TRBV29-1	TRBD1	TRBJ1-2	CSVGRQGAPDGYTF	TGCAGCGTGGGGAGACAGGGGGCGCCGGATGGCTACACCTTC
TRBV11-2	.	TRBJ2-7	CASSSPGTSYEQYF	TGTGCCAGCAGCTCTCCCGGGACATCCTACGAGCAGTACTTC